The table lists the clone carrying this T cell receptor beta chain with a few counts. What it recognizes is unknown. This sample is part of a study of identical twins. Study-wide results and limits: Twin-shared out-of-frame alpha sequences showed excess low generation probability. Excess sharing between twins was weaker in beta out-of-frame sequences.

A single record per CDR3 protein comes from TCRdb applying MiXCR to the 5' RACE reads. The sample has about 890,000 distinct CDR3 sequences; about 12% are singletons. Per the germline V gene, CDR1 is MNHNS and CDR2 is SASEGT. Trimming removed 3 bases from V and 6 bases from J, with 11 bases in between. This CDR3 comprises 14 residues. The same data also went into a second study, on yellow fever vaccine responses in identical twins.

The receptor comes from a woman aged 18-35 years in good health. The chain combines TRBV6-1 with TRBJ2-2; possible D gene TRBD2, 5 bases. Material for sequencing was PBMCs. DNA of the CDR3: TGTGCCAGCAGTGAGCCGGGGTCGGCCGGGGAGCTGTTTTTT. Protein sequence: CASSEPGSAGELFF.